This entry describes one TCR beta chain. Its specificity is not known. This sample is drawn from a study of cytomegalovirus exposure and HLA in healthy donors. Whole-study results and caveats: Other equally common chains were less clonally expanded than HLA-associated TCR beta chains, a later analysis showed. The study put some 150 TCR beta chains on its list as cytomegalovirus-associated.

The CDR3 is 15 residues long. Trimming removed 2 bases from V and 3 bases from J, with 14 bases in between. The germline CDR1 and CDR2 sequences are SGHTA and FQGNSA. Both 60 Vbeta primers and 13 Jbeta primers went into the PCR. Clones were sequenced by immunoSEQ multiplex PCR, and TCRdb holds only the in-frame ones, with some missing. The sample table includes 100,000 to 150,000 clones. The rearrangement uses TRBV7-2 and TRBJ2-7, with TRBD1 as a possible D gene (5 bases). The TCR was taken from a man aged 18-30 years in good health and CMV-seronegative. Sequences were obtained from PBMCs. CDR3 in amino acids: CASSLTLGANYEQYF. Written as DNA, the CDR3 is TGTGCCAGCAGCTTAACCCTTGGGGCAAACTACGAGCAGTACTTC.